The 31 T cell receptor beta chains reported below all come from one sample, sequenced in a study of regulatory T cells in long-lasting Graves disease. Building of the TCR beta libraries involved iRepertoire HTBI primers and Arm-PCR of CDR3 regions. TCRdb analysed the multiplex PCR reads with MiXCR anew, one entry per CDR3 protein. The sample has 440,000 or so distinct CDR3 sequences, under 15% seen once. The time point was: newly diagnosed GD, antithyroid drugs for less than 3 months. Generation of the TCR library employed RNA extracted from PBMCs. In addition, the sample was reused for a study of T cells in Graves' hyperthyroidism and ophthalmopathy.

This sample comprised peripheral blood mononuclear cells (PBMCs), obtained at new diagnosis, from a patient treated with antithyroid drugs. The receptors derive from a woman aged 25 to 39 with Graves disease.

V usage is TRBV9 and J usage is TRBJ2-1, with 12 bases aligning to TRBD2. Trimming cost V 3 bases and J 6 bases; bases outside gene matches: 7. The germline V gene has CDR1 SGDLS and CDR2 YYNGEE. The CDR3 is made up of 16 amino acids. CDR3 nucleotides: TGTGCCAGCAGCGAACGAGGGACTAGCGGGCCCAATGAGCAGTTCTTC. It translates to CASSERGTSGPNEQFF.

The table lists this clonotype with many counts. In DNA form, the CDR3 reads TGCAGCGTTGATAGAAGGGACAGGGGGCGTAAGGACACTGAAGCTTTCTTT. Its translation is CSVDRRDRGRKDTEAFF. This sequence joins TRBV29-1 and TRBJ1-1; 12 bases map to TRBD1. V trimming: 3 bases; J trimming: 3 bases; junction bases outside the gene matches: 11. The CDR3 extends over 17 amino acids. Germline V gene lookup returns CDR1 SQVTM and CDR2 ANQGSEA.

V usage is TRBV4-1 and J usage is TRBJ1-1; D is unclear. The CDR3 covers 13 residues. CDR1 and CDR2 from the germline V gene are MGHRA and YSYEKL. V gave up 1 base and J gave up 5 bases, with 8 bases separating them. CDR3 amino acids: CASSQGLATEAFF. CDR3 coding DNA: TGCGCCAGCAGCCAAGGACTCGCGACTGAAGCTTTCTTT.

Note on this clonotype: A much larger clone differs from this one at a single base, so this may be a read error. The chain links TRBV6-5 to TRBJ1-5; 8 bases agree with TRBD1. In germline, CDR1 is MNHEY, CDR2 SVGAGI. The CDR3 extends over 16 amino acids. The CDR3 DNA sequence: TGTGCCAGCAGCTACTTGGACAGGGTGGCCGATCAGCCCCAGCATTTT. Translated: CASSYLDRVADQPQHF.

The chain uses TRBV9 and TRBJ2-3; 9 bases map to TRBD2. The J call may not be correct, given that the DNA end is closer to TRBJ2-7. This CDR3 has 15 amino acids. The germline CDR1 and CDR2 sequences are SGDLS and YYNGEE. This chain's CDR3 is CASSVGGRAKNEQYF. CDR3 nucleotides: TGTGCCAGCAGCGTCGGCGGGAGGGCTAAAAATGAGCAGTACTTC.

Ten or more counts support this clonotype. The CDR3, as DNA: TGCAGGGCGACAGGGGGCTACGAGCAGTACTTC. It translates to CRATGGYEQYF. V is TRBV20-1 and J is TRBJ2-7, with TRBD1 identical over 9 bases. The germline V gene encodes CDR1 DFQATT and CDR2 SNEGSKA (reference sequence). The CDR3 extends over 11 amino acids.

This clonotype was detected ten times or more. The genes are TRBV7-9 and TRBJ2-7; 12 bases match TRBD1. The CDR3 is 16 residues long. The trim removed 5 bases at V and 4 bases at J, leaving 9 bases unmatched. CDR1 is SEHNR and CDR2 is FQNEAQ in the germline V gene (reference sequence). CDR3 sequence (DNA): TGTGCCAGCAGCAGACCTGGGACAGGGGGCCTTTACGAGCAGTACTTC. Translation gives CASSRPGTGGLYEQYF.

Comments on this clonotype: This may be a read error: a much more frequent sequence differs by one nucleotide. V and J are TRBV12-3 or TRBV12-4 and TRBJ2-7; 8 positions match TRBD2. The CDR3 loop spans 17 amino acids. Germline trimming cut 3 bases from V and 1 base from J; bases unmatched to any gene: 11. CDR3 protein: CASSFSELAEGSYEQYF. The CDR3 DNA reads TGTGCCAGCAGTTTCTCCGAACTAGCGGAAGGGTCCTACGAGCAGTACTTC.

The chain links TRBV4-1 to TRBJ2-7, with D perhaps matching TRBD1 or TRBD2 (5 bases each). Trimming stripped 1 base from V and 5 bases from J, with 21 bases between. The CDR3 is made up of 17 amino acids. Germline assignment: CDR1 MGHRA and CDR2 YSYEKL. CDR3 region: CASSQALGWSEGNEQYF. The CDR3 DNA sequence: TGCGCCAGCAGCCAAGCTTTAGGTTGGTCAGAGGGGAACGAGCAGTACTTC.

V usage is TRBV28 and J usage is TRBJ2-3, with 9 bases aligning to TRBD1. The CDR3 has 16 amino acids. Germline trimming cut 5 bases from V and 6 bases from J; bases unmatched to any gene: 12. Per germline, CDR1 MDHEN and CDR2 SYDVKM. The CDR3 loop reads CASSPQGTGYLDTQYF. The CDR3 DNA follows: TGTGCCAGCAGTCCTCAAGGGACAGGGTACTTGGATACGCAGTATTTT.

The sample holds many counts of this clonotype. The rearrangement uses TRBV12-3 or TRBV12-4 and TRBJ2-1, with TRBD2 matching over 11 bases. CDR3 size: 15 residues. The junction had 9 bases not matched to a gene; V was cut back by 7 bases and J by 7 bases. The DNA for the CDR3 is TGTGCCAGCATTCTCACTAGCGGGAGTGCGAATGAGCAGTTCTTC. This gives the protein CASILTSGSANEQFF.

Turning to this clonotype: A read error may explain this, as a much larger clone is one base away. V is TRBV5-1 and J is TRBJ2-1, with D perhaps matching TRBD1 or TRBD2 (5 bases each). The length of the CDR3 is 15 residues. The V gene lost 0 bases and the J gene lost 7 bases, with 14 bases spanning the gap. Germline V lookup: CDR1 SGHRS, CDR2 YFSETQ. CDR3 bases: TGCGCCAGCAGCTTGGTTTCTTCCGAGGGGAATGAGCAGTTCTTC. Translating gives CASSLVSSEGNEQFF.

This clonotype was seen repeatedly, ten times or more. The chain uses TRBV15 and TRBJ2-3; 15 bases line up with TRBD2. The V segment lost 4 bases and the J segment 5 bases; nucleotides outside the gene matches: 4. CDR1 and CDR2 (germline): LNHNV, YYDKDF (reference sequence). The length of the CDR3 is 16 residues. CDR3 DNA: TGTGCCACCAGCACCCGGACTAGCGGGAGGGGAGATACGCAGTATTTT. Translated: CATSTRTSGRGDTQYF.

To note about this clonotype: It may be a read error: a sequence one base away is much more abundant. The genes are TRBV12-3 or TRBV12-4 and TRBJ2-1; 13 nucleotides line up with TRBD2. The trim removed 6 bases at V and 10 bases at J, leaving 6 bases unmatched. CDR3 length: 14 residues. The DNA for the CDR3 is TGTGCCAGCAGCACTAGCGGGAGGGGCTACGAGCAGTTCTTC. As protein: CASSTSGRGYEQFF.

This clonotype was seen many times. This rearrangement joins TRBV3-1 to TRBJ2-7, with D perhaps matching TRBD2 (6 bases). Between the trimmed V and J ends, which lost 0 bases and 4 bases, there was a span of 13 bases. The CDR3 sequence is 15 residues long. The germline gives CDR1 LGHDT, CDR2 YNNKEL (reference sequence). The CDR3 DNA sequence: TGTGCCAGCAGCCAAGATGCCGGGAGAACTTACGAGCAGTACTTC. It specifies CASSQDAGRTYEQYF.

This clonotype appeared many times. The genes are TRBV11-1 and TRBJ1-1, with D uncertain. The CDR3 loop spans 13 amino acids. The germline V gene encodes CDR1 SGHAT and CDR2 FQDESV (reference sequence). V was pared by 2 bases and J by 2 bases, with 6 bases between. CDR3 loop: CASSLTPNTEAFF. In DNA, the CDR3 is TGTGCCAGCAGCTTAACACCCAACACTGAAGCTTTCTTT.

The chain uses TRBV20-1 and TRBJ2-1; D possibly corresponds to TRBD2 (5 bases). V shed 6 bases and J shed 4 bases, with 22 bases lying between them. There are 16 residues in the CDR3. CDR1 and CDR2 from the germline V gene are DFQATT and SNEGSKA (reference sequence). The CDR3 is CSANKPSGLYYNEQFF. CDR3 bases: TGCAGTGCCAACAAACCCTCTGGACTTTATTACAATGAGCAGTTCTTC.

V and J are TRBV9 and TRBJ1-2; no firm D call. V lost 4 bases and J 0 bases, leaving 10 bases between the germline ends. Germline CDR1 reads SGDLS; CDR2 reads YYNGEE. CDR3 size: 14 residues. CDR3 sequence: CASSPRPANYGYTF. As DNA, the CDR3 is TGTGCCAGCAGCCCCCGACCCGCTAACTATGGCTACACCTTC.

CDR3 sequence (DNA): TGTGCCAGTAGTATGATGTCACAGCCCCAGCATTTT. Translated, it gives CASSMMSQPQHF. V usage is TRBV19 and J usage is TRBJ1-5; D unresolved. Looked up from germline, CDR1 is LNHDA and CDR2 is SQIVND (reference sequence). The V gene lost 3 bases and the J gene lost 7 bases, with 7 bases spanning the gap. This CDR3 is 12 amino acids long.

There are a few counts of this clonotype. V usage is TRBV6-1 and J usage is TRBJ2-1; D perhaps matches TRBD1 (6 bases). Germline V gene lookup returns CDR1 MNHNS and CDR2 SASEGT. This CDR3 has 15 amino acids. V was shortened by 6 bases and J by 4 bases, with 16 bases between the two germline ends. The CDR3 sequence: CASSPGGGRYNEQFF. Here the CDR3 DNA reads TGTGCCAGCAGCCCCGGTGGGGGCCGATACAATGAGCAGTTCTTC.

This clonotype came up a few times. For the CDR3, the DNA is TGTGCCAGCAGCCAAGCCACGGGACTAGCGAAAGAGACCCAGTACTTC. Amino acid sequence: CASSQATGLAKETQYF. The chain recombines TRBV14 with TRBJ2-5, with 10 bases matching TRBD2. V was clipped by 1 base and J by 3 bases; unmatched bases: 5. The CDR3 has 16 amino acids. CDR1 and CDR2 from the germline V gene are SGHDN and FVKESK.

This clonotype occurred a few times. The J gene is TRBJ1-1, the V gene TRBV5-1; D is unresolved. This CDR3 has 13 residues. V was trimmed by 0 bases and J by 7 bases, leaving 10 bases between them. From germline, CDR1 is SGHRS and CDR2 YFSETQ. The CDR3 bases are TGCGCCAGCAGCTTGGGTCCCCTCGGTGAAGCTTTCTTT. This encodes CASSLGPLGEAFF. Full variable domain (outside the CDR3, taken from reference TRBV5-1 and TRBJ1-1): KAGVTQTPRYLIKTRGQQVTLSCSPISGHRSVSWYQQTPGQGLQFLFEYFSETQRNKGNFPGRFSGRQFSNSRSEMNVSTLELGDSALYLCASSLGPLGEAFFGQGTRLTVV.

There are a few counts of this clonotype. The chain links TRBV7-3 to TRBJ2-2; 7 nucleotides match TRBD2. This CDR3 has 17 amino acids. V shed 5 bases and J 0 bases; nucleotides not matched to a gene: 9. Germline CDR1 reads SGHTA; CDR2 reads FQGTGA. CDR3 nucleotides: TGTGCCAGCAGCCCCACTCCTAGCGGAGCGAACACCGGGGAGCTGTTTTTT. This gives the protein CASSPTPSGANTGELFF.

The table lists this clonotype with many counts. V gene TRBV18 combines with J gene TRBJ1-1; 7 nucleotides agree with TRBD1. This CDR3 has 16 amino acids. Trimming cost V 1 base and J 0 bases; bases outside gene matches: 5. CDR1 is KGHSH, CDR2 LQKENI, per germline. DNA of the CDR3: TGTGCCAGCTCACCACTAAGGGGACAGCTGAACACTGAAGCTTTCTTT. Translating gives CASSPLRGQLNTEAFF.

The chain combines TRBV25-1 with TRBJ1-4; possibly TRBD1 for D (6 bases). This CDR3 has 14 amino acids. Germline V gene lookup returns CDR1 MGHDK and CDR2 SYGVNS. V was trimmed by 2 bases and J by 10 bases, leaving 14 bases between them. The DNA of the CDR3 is TGTGCCAGCAGTGAACCTACAGGGTATGGAAAACTGTTTTTT. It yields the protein CASSEPTGYGKLFF.

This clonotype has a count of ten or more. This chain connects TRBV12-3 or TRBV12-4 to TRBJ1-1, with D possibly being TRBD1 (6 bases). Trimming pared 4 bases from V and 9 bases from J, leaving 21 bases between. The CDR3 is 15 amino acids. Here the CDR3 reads CASSSEAQGGRKAFF. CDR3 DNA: TGTGCCAGCAGTTCCGAGGCACAGGGTGGGCGAAAAGCTTTCTTT.

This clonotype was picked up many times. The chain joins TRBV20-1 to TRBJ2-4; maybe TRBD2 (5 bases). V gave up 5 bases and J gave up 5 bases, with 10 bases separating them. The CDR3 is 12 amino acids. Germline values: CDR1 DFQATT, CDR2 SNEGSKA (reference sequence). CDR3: CSAGLSENIQYF. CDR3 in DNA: TGCAGTGCTGGACTCAGTGAAAACATTCAGTACTTC.

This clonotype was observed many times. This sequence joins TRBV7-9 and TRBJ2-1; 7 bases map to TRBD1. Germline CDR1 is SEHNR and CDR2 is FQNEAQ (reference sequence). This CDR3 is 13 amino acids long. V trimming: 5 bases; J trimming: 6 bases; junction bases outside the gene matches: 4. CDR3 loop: CASSTGDSNEQFF. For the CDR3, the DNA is TGTGCCAGCAGCACCGGGGACAGCAATGAGCAGTTCTTC.

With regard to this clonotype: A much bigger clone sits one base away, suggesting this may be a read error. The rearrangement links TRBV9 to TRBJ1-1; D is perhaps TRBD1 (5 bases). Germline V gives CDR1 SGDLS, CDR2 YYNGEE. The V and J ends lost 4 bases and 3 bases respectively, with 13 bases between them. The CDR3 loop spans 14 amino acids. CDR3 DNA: TGTGCCAGCAGCTTAGCGCTGACAGACACTGAAGCTTTCTTT. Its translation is CASSLALTDTEAFF.

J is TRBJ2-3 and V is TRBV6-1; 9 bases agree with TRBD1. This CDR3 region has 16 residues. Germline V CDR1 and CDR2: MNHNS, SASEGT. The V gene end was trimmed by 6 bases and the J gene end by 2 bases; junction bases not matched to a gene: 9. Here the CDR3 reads CASSSGGTGHTDTQYF. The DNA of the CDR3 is TGTGCCAGCAGCTCCGGCGGGACAGGGCACACAGATACGCAGTATTTT.

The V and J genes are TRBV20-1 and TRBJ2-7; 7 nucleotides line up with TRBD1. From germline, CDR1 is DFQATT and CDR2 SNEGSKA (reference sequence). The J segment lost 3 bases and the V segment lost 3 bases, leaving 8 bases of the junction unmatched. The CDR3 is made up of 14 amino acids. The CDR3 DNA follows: TGCAGTGCTAGCGATCAGGGGGTCGGCTACGAGCAGTACTTC. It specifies CSASDQGVGYEQYF.